This T cell receptor beta chain was observed in a study of CD8+CD57+ T cells in acquired aplastic anemia (dated by TCRdb to the late 2010s). General notes on the study: DNA extracted from sorted CD4+ and CD8+ cells had a mean of around 3.3 ug, with a range of 0.2 to 27.4 ug. CD8+CD57+ expansion was defined as a frequency above the mean frequency observed in healthy subjects. Results and caveats for the whole study, not just this receptor: Around 31 CD8+ CDR3 sequences were shared between patients and controls but appeared highly expressed in patients and within their immunodominant clones. No significant difference in CD8+ Simpson's diversity was found between patients and healthy controls (P=0.060).

Genomic DNA was used as template for profiling of TCR beta VDJ combinations and CDR3 sequences. An Illumina HiSeq 2000 was the platform used for TCR repertoire sequencing. Turning to the authors' computational methods: Repertoire assessment relied on Simpson's diversity index, CDR3 size and DJ length profiles, and TRBV/TRBJ rearrangement plots. Whichever DNA sequence was most abundant in the deep sequencing data was defined as the immunodominant clone. CDR3 amino acid sequences were checked for sharing across subjects and were also compared against the VDJdb database and published repertoires. TCRdb trimmed public reads at Q25 via fastp, called clones via MiXCR and kept in-frame beta chains. Entries are consolidated by CDR3 protein sequence, retaining the most common genes and DNA. The V and J calls and clone size come from TCRdb's table, not from the authors' own analysis. Across this sample there are 90,000 to 150,000 distinct CDR3 sequences, with 45% to 60% seen only once. Of the sample, under 35% is held by the ten largest clones.

Germline trimming: 4 bases from V, 6 bases from J; junction bases outside gene matches: 10. The CDR3 starts with the cysteine, ends with the phenylalanine, and has 15 residues. Of the read, only the CDR3 DNA is kept; its 45 bases are in frame from base 1. CDR1 and CDR2, per the germline V gene, are MGHDK and SYGVNS. Remarks on this clonotype: There is no known antigen for this receptor. No per-base quality is available; no much larger clone lies one base away.

Expansion of CD8+CD57+ cells had been shown by flow cytometry in the patients chosen for sequencing. Severe acquired aplastic anemia was diagnosed in all patients according to International Study of Aplastic Anemia and Agranulocytosis and Camitta criteria. At the time blood was sampled, none of the patients had received any therapy. In this study, sorted CD4+ and CD8+ T cells from the blood of healthy subjects and of severe aplastic anemia patients had their TCR repertoires deep-sequenced. In the USA, patient enrollment took place under clinicaltrials.gov protocols 00001620, 01623167, 00001397, 00071045, 00081523 and 00961064. Ficoll-Paque density gradient centrifugation was used to isolate peripheral blood mononuclear cells. Before DNA extraction, CD4+ and CD8+ T cells were sorted by FACS or by magnetic beads.

This sequence uses TRBV25-1 and TRBJ2-7, with 9 bases aligning to TRBD2. The source material was sorted CD4+, CD8+, or CD8+CD57+ T cells (not recorded which) from PBMCs. This TCR was recovered from a human donor with aplastic anemia. CDR3 protein: CASSGPSGRKGEQYF. In nucleotides, the sequence is TGTGCCAGCAGTGGCCCAAGCGGGAGGAAGGGCGAGCAGTACTTC.